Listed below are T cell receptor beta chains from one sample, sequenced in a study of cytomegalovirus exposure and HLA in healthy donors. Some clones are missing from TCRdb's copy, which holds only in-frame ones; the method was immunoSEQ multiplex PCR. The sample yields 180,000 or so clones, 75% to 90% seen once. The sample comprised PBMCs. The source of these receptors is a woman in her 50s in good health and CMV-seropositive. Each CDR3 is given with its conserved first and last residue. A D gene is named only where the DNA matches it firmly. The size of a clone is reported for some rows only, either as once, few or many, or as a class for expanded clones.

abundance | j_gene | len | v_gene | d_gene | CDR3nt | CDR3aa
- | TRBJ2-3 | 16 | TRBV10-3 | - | TGTGCCATCAGTGAGCCGGGGGGCCATGGCACAGGTACGCAGTATTTT | CAISEPGGHGTGTQYF
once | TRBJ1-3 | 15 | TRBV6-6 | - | TGTGCCAGCAGTTACTCAACGGGGGCTGGAAACACCATATATTTT | CASSYSTGAGNTIYF
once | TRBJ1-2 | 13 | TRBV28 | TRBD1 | TGTGCCAGCAGCTCGGGACAGGGGGGAGGCTACACCTTC | CASSSGQGGGYTF
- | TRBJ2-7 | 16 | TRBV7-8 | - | TGTGCCAGCAGCTTCTACCCCGATTCAAATTCCTACGAGCAGTACTTC | CASSFYPDSNSYEQYF
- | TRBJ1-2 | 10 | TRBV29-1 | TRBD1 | TGCAGCGTTGGGACAGGTGGCTACACCTTC | CSVGTGGYTF
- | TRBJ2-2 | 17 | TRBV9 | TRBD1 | TGTGCCAGCAGCGTATCAGGGGGTGGGGATGGTCGTGGGGAGCTGTTTTTT | CASSVSGGGDGRGELFF
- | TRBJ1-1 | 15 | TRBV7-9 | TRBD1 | TGTGCCAGCAGCCCCTGGACAGGGGATGGTACTGAAGCTTTCTTT | CASSPWTGDGTEAFF
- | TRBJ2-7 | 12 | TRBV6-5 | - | TGTGCCTCCCGAGGGGGGGACTACGAGCAGTACTTC | CASRGGDYEQYF
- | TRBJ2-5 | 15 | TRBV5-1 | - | TGCGCCAGCAGCTTGGCCGGCAGGGGAGAAGAGACCCAGTACTTC | CASSLAGRGEETQYF
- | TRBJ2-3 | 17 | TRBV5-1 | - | TGCGCCAGCAGCTTGGAAGGCGGATTGAGTAGCACAGATACGCAGTATTTT | CASSLEGGLSSTDTQYF
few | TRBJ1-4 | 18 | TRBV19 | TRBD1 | TGTGCCAGTAGTCCCCGGACAGGGGCCGTTGCAACTAATGAAAAACTGTTTTTT | CASSPRTGAVATNEKLFF
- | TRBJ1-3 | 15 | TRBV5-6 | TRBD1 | TGTGCCAGCAGCTTAAGGGGGCCCACTGGAAACACCATATATTTT | CASSLRGPTGNTIYF
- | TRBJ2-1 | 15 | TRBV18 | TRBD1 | TGTGCCAGCTCTCAACCGGGACAGGCCCACAATGAGCAGTTCTTC | CASSQPGQAHNEQFF
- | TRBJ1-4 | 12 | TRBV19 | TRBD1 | TGTGCCAGTACACCAGGGGGGGAAAAACTGTTTTTT | CASTPGGEKLFF
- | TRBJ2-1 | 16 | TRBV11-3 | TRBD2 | TGTGCCAGCAGCTTACGGACTAGCGGGGGTACCCATGAGCAGTTCTTC | CASSLRTSGGTHEQFF
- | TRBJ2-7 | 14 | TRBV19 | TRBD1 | TGTGCCAGCAAATTCGGACAGGGGACGTACGAGCAGTACTTC | CASKFGQGTYEQYF
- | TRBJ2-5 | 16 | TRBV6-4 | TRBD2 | TGTGCCAGCAAGAGCCCTAGCGGGGGGGAACAAGAGACCCAGTACTTC | CASKSPSGGEQETQYF
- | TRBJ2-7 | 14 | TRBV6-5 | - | TGTGCCAGCAGTTTAGGGACTTCAGCCTACGAGCAGTACTTC | CASSLGTSAYEQYF
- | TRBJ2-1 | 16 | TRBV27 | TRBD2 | TGTGCCAGCAGTCGGCTTCATAGCGGGGGGAGGGATGAGCAGTTCTTC | CASSRLHSGGRDEQFF
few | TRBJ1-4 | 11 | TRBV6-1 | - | TGTGCCAGCAGTGAGCCCCCGGGACTGTTTTTT | CASSEPPGLFF
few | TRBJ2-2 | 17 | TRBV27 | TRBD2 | TGTGCCAGCAGTTTATATGGTACTAGCGGGAGGGCCGGGGAGCTGTTTTTT | CASSLYGTSGRAGELFF
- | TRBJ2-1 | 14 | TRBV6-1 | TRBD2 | TGTGCCAGCAGGGGACTAGCGAGTTACAATGAGCAGTTCTTC | CASRGLASYNEQFF
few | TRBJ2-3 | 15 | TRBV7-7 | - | TGTGCCAGCAGCGGAGGAGCGGCTAGCACAGATACGCAGTATTTT | CASSGGAASTDTQYF
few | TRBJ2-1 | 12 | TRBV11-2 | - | TGTGCCAGCAGCCCAACTGACAATGAGCAGTTCTTC | CASSPTDNEQFF
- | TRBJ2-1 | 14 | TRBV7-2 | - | TGTGCCAGCACCAAGTCCAGCTCCTACAATGAGCAGTTCTTC | CASTKSSSYNEQFF
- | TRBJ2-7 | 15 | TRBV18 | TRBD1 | TGTGCCAGCTCACCACCGAAGGGGGCGAGGGGCGAGCAGTACTTC | CASSPPKGARGEQYF
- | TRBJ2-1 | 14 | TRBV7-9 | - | TGTGCCAGCAGCTACACTTCAGGGTCCTCACCGCAGTTCTTC | CASSYTSGSSPQFF
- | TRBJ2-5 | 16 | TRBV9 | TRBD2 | TGTGCCAGCAGCCCCGGGACTAGCGGGAGGCTAGGGACCCAGTACTTC | CASSPGTSGRLGTQYF
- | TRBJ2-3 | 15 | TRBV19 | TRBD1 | TGTGCCAGTAGTATTTCCAGGGGGCATGCAGATACGCAGTATTTT | CASSISRGHADTQYF
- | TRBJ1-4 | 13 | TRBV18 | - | TGTGCCAGCTCACCAGGGGCTCGGGAAAAACTGTTTTTT | CASSPGAREKLFF
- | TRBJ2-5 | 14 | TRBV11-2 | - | TGTGCCAGCAGCTTAGGTTCGGGCCAAGAGACCCAGTACTTC | CASSLGSGQETQYF
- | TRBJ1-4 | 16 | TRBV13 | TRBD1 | TGTGCCAGCAGCCCGGGACAGCAACGCTTAAGGGAAAAACTGTTTTTT | CASSPGQQRLREKLFF
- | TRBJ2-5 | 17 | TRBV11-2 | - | TGTGCCAGCAGCTTATATCACACAGCAGGGTTGGGAGAGACCCAGTACTTC | CASSLYHTAGLGETQYF
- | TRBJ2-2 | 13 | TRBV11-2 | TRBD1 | TGTGCCACCCAGGGACAGACCACCGGGGAGCTGTTTTTT | CATQGQTTGELFF
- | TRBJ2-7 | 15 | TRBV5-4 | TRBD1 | TGTGCCAGCAGCTTGGCTGGACAGGCCTCCTACGAGCAGTACTTC | CASSLAGQASYEQYF
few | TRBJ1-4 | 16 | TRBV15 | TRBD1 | TGTGCCACCAGCAGACATAGGGACAGGACTAATGAAAAACTGTTTTTT | CATSRHRDRTNEKLFF
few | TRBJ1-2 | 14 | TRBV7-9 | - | TGTGCCAGCAGCCCCGGGGGGGTAAACTATGGCTACACCTTC | CASSPGGVNYGYTF
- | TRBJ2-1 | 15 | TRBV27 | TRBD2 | TGTGCCAGCAGTGCCACTAGCGGGAGTAGGAATGAGCAGTTCTTC | CASSATSGSRNEQFF
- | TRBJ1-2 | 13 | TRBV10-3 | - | TGTGCCATCAGTGCAGGGGTCGGTTATGGCTACACCTTC | CAISAGVGYGYTF
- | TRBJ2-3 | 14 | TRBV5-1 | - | TGCGCCAGCAGCTTGGGCGGCCCCACAGATACGCAGTATTTT | CASSLGGPTDTQYF
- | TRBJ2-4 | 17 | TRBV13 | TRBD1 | TGTGCCAGCAGCTCTACGCAGGGGGCGCTTACCAAAAACATTCAGTACTTC | CASSSTQGALTKNIQYF
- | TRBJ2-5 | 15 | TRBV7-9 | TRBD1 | TGTGCCAGCAGCCCAGGACAGGGAGCGAGGGAGACCCAGTACTTC | CASSPGQGARETQYF
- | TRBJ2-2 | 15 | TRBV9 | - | TGTGCCAGCAGCGTCGGAGGGCTCAACACCGGGGAGCTGTTTTTT | CASSVGGLNTGELFF
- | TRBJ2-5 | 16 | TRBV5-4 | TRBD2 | TGTGCCAGCAGCGCTAGACTAGCGGGATCACAAGAGACCCAGTACTTC | CASSARLAGSQETQYF
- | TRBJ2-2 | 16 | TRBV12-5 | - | TGTGCTAGTGGTTTGGTACTTTCGGGGAACACCGGGGAGCTGTTTTTT | CASGLVLSGNTGELFF
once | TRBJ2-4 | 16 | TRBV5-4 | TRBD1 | TGTGCCAGCAGCCTAAAGACAGGGGGTGTCAAAAACAGTCAGTACTTC | CASSLKTGGVKNSQYF
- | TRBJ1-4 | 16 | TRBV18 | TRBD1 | TGTGCCAGCTCACCACCGTCAGGGGGCGCCGATGAAAAACTGTTTTTT | CASSPPSGGADEKLFF
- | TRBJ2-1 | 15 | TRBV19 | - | TGTGCCAGTAGTATAGCCGGGGATGGCTACAATGAGCAGTTCTTC | CASSIAGDGYNEQFF
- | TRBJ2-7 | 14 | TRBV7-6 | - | TGTGCCAGCAGCTTAGGCGGGTACTCCTACGAGCAGTACTTC | CASSLGGYSYEQYF
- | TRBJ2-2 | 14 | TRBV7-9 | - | TGTGCCAGCAGCCGATACAGGGACACCGGGGAGCTGTTTTTT | CASSRYRDTGELFF
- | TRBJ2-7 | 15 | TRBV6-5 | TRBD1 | TGTGCCAGCAGTTACTCAGGGACAGGGACCTACGAGCAGTACTTC | CASSYSGTGTYEQYF
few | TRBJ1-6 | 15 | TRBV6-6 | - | TGTGCCAGCAGCGACCGAACAGGGTCCAATTCACCCCTCCACTTT | CASSDRTGSNSPLHF
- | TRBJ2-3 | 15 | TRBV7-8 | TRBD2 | TGTGCCAGCACCACGGGACTAGCGTATTTAAATACGCAGTATTTT | CASTTGLAYLNTQYF
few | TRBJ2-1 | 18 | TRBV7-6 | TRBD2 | TGTGCCAGCAGCTTAGGGACTAGCGGGGCCGGGCCCTACAATGAGCAGTTCTTC | CASSLGTSGAGPYNEQFF
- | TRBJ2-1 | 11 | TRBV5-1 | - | TGCGCCAGCAGCCCTGACACTGAGCAGTTCTTC | CASSPDTEQFF